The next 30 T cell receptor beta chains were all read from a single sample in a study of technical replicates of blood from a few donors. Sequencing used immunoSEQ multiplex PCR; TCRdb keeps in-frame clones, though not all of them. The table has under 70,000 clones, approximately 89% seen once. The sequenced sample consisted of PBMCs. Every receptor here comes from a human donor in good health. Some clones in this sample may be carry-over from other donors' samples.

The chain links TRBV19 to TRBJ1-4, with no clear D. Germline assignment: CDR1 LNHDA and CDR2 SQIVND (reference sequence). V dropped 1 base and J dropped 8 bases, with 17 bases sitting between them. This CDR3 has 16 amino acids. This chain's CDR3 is CASSIGWAELIEKLFF. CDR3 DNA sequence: TGTGCCAGTAGTATAGGCTGGGCAGAGCTAATCGAAAAACTGTTTTTT.

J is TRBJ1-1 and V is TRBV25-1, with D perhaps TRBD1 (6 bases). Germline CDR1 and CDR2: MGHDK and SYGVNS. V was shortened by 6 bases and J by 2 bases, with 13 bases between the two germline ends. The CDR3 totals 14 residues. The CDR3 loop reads CASRLTGANTEAFF. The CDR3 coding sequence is TGTGCCAGCAGGCTGACAGGAGCCAACACTGAAGCTTTCTTT.

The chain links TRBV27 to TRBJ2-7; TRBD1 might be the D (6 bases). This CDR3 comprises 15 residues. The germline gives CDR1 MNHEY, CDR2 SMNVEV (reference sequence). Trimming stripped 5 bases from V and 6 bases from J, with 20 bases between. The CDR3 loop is CASSQRQDGFGEQYF. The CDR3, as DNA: TGTGCCAGCAGTCAACGACAGGACGGGTTTGGCGAGCAGTACTTC.

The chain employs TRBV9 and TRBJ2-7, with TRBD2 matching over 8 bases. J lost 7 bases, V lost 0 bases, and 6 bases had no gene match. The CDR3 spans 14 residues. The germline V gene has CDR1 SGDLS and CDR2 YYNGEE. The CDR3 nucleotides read TGTGCCAGCAGCGTAGGGACGGGAGGGGGGGAGCAGTACTTC. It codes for CASSVGTGGGEQYF.

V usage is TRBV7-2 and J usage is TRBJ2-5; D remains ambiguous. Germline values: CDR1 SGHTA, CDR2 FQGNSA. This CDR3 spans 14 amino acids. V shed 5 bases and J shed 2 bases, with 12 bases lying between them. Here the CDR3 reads CASSPIWRQETQYF. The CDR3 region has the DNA TGTGCCAGCAGCCCTATATGGCGGCAAGAGACCCAGTACTTC.

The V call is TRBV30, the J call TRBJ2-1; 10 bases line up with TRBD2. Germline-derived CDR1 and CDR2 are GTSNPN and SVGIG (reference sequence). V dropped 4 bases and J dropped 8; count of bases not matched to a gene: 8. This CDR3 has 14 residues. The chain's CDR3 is CAWNLAGVWDEQFF. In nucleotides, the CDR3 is TGTGCCTGGAACCTAGCGGGAGTTTGGGATGAGCAGTTCTTC.

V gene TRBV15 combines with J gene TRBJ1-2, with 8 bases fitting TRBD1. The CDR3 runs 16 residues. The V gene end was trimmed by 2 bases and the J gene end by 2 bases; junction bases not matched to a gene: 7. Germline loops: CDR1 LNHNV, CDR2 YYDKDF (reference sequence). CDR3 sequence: CATSRPLDRENYGYTF. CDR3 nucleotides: TGTGCCACCAGCAGACCCTTGGACAGGGAGAACTATGGCTACACCTTC.

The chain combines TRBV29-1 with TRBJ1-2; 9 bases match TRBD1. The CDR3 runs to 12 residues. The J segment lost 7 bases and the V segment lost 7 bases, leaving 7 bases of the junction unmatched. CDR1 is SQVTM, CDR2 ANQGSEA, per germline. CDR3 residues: CSASSTGGGYTF. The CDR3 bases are TGCAGCGCCTCTTCGACAGGGGGTGGCTACACCTTC.

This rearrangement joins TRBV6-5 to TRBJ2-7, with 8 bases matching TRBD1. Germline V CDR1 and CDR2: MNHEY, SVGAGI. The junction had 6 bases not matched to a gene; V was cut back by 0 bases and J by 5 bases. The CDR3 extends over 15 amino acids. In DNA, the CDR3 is TGTGCCAGCAGTTACTCGATACAGGGGGTAAACGAGCAGTACTTC. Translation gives CASSYSIQGVNEQYF.

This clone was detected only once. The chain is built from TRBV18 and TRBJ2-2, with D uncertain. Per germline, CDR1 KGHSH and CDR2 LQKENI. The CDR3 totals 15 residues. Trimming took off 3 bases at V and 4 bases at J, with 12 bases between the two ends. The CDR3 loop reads CASSPLREVTGELFF. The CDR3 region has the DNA TGTGCCAGCTCACCCCTTCGCGAGGTCACCGGGGAGCTGTTTTTT.

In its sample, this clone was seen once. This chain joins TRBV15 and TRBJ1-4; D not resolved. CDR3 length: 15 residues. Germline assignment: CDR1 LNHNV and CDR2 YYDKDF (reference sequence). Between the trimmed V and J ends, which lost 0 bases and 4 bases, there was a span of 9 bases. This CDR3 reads CATSRDQGSNEKLFF. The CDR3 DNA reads TGTGCCACCAGCAGAGATCAAGGGAGTAATGAAAAACTGTTTTTT.

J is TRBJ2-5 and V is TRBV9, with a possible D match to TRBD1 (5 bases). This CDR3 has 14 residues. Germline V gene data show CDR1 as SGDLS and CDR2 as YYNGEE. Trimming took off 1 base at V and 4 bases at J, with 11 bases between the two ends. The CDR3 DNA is TGTGCCAGCAGCGTACGTGGGGCCGGAGAGACCCAGTACTTC. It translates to CASSVRGAGETQYF.

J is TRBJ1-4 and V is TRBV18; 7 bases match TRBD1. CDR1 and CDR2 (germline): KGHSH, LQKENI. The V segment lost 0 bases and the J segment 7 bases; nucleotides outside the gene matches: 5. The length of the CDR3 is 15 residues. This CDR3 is CASSPPGTAGEKLFF. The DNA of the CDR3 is TGTGCCAGCTCACCACCTGGGACAGCGGGTGAAAAACTGTTTTTT.

DNA of the CDR3: TGTGCCAGCAGCCACCGCCGGACAGGGGGGTTCGGCCAAGAGACCCAGTACTTC. Its translation is CASSHRRTGGFGQETQYF. The chain links TRBV5-6 to TRBJ2-5; 10 bases agree with TRBD1. The CDR3 totals 18 residues. V was pared by 4 bases and J by 1 base, with 13 bases of the junction left unmatched. Germline values: CDR1 SGHDT, CDR2 YYEEEE.

The CDR3 protein is CASSLDSTSYEQYF. As DNA, the CDR3 is TGTGCCAGCAGCTTGGACAGTACCTCCTACGAGCAGTACTTC. The chain employs TRBV5-6 and TRBJ2-7; D ambiguous. Between the trimmed V and J ends, which lost 0 bases and 0 bases, there was a span of 7 bases. Looked up from germline, CDR1 is SGHDT and CDR2 is YYEEEE. This CDR3 contains 14 residues.

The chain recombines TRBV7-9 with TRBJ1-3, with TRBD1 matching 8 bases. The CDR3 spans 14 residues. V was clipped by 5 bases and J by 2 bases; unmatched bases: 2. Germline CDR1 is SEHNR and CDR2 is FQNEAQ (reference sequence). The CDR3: CASSGQGPGNTIYF. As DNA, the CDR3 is TGTGCCAGCAGCGGACAGGGACCTGGAAACACCATATATTTT.

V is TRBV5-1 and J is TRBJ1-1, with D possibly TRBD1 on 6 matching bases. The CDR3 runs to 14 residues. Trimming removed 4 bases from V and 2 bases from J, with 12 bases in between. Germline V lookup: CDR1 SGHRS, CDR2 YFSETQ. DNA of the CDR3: TGCGCCAGCAGCCTATCAGGGGTTAACACTGAAGCTTTCTTT. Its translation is CASSLSGVNTEAFF.

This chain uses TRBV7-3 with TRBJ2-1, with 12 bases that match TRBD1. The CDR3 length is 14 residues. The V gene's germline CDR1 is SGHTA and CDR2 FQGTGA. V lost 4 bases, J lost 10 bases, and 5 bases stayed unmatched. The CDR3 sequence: CASSSGQGAREQFF. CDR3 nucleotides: TGTGCCAGCAGCTCGGGACAGGGGGCTCGGGAGCAGTTCTTC.

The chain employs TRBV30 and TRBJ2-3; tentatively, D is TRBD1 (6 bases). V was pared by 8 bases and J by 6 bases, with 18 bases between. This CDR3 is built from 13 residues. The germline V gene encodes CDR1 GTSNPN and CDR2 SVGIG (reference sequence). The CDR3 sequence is CARGKQGTDTQYF. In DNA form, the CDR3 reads TGTGCCCGGGGAAAACAGGGAACGGATACGCAGTATTTT.

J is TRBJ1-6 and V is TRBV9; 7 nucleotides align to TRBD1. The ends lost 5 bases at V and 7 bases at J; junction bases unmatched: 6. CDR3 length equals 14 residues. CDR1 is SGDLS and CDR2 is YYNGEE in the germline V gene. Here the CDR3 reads CASSGQVGNSPLHF. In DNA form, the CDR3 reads TGTGCCAGCAGTGGACAGGTTGGGAATTCACCCCTCCACTTT. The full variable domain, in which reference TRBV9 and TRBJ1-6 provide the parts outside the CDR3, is DSGVTQTPKHLITATGQRVTLRCSPRSGDLSVYWYQQSLDQGLQFLIQYYNGEERAKGNILERFSAQQFPDLHSELNLSSLELGDSALYFCASSGQVGNSPLHFGNGTRLTVT.

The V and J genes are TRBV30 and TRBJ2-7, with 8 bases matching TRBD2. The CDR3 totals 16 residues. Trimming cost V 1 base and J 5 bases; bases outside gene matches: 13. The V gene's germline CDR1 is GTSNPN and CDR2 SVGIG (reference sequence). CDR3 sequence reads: CAWSGGTSGSVNEQYF. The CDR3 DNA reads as TGTGCCTGGAGTGGGGGAACAAGCGGGAGTGTCAACGAGCAGTACTTC.

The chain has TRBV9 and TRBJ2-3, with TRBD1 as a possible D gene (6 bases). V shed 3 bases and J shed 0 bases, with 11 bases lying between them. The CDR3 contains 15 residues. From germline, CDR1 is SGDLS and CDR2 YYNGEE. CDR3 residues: CASSGIQGSTDTQYF. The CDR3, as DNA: TGTGCCAGCAGCGGGATACAGGGTAGCACAGATACGCAGTATTTT.

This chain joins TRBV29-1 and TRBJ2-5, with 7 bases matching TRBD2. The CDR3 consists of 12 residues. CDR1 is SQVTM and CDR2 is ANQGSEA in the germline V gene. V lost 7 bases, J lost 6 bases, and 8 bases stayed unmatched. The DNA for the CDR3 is TGCAGCGGGGAGGGTGGGCGAAAGACCCAGTACTTC. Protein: CSGEGGRKTQYF.

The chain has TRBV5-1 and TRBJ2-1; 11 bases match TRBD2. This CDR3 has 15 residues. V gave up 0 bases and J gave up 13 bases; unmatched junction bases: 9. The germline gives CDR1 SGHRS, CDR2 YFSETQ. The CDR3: CASSLDSGRASTQFF. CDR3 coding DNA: TGCGCCAGCAGCTTGGATAGCGGGAGGGCCTCAACCCAGTTCTTC. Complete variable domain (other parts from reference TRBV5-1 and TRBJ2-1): KAGVTQTPRYLIKTRGQQVTLSCSPISGHRSVSWYQQTPGQGLQFLFEYFSETQRNKGNFPGRFSGRQFSNSRSEMNVSTLELGDSALYLCASSLDSGRASTQFFGPGTRLTVL.

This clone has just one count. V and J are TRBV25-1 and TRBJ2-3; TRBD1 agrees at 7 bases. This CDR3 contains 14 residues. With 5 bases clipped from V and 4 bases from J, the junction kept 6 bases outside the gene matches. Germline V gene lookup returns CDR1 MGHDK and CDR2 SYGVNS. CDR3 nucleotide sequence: TGTGCCAGCAGTCAGGGGGTTTTGCCAGATACGCAGTATTTT. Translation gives CASSQGVLPDTQYF.

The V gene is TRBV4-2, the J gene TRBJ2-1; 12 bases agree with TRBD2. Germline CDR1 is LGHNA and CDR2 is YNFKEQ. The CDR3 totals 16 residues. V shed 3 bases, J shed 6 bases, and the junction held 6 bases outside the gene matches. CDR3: CASSQLPGLAGNEQFF. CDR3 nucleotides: TGTGCCAGCAGCCAGTTACCGGGACTAGCGGGCAATGAGCAGTTCTTC.

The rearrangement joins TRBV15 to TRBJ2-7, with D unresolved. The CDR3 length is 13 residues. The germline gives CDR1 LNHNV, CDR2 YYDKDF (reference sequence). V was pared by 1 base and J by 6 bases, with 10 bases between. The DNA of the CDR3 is TGTGCCACCAGCAGAGCGTCCGGCGGCGAGCAGTACTTC. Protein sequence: CATSRASGGEQYF.

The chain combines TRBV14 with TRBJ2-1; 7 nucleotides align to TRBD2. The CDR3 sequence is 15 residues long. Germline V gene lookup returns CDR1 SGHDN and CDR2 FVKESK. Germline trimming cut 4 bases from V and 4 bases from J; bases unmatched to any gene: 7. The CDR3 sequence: CASSPSSGHYNEQFF. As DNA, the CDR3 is TGTGCCAGCAGCCCGTCTAGCGGACATTACAATGAGCAGTTCTTC.

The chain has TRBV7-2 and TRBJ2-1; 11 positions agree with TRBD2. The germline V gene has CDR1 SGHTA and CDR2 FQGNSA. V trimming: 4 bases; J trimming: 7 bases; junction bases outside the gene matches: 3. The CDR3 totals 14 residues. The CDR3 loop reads CASSSGTSGNEQFF. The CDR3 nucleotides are TGTGCCAGCAGCTCCGGGACTAGCGGAAATGAGCAGTTCTTC.

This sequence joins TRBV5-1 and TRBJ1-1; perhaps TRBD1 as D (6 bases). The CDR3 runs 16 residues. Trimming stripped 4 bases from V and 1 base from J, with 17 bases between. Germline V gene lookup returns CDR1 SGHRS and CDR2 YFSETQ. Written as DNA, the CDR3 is TGCGCCAGCAGCCCCCCGGTGAGGGGGAGGAACACTGAAGCTTTCTTT. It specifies CASSPPVRGRNTEAFF.